Listed below are T cell receptor beta chains from one sample, sequenced in a study of shared clonotypes between healthy human individuals. Profiling relied on immunoSEQ multiplex PCR, and the TCRdb table lists in-frame clones only, not all of them. The data show 550,000 to 700,000 clones, around 78% seen once. The specimen was memory CD4+ T cells sorted from blood. These receptors originate from a woman aged 25 to 39 in good health. Both conserved end residues are part of each CDR3. A D gene is named only where the DNA matches it firmly. Size is stated for part of the rows, as once, few or many counts, or as a class when the clone is expanded.

J	V	D	size	DNA	CDR3
TRBJ2-7	TRBV10-3	-	-	TGTGCCATCAGTGAGGGAAGGGACACCACCTACGAGCAGTACTTC	CAISEGRDTTYEQYF
TRBJ1-4	TRBV5-1	TRBD1	-	TGCGCCAGCAGCCCAGGGGGAACTAATGAAAAACTGTTTTTT	CASSPGGTNEKLFF
TRBJ1-1	TRBV6-5	-	-	TGTGCCAGCAGTTACAGGACGGTGGGTGAAGCTTTCTTT	CASSYRTVGEAFF
TRBJ2-1	TRBV5-1	TRBD2	many	TGCGCCAGCAGCTTGTCCAGCGGGAGCTACAATGAGCAGTTCTTC	CASSLSSGSYNEQFF
TRBJ2-7	TRBV6-5	-	-	TGTGCCAGCAGTTACCGCCTCGGGCGTCCGACCTACGAGCAGTACTTC	CASSYRLGRPTYEQYF
TRBJ1-3	TRBV7-9	-	-	TGTGCCAGCAGCTTGGGCCTTGAAGGGGACTCTGGAAACACCATATATTTT	CASSLGLEGDSGNTIYF
TRBJ1-2	TRBV7-9	-	once	TGTGCCAGCAGCTTAATCGGCAGCGTTTACGGCTACACCTTC	CASSLIGSVYGYTF
TRBJ1-2	TRBV6-6	TRBD1	-	TGTGCCAGCAGTTACGGGACAGGGAACTATGGCTACACCTTC	CASSYGTGNYGYTF
TRBJ1-1	TRBV11-1	-	-	TGTGCCAGCAAACCGCCGGGGTCTGAAGCTTTCTTT	CASKPPGSEAFF
TRBJ2-7	TRBV4-1	TRBD2	many	TGCGCCAGCAGCCCAGCGGGGGGGAGATCCTACGAGCAGTACTTC	CASSPAGGRSYEQYF
TRBJ2-7	TRBV28	TRBD1	-	TGTGCCAGCAGCCTCAGACAGGGGTTATACGAGCAGTACTTC	CASSLRQGLYEQYF
TRBJ1-5	TRBV2	-	-	TGTGCCAGCAGCTTCGGTGGGCAGAGCAATCAGCCCCAGCATTTT	CASSFGGQSNQPQHF
TRBJ2-3	TRBV30	-	-	TGTGCCTGGAGTCCCCACGCAGATACGCAGTATTTT	CAWSPHADTQYF
TRBJ2-5	TRBV5-1	-	-	TGCGCCAGCAGCCGACAGGGTGGGGGACTCCAAGAGACCCAGTACTTC	CASSRQGGGLQETQYF
TRBJ2-7	TRBV10-3	-	-	TGTGCCATCAGTGACGGGACAGGACTAGCCTACGAGCAGTACTTC	CAISDGTGLAYEQYF
TRBJ2-3	TRBV27	TRBD1	-	TGTGCCAGCAGTCCGCGACAGGGGCGCAGCACAGATACGCAGTATTTT	CASSPRQGRSTDTQYF
TRBJ2-5	TRBV28	TRBD2	-	TGTGCCAGCAGTTTTCTGGCGGGAGGGGGAAAGACCCAGTACTTC	CASSFLAGGGKTQYF
TRBJ2-7	TRBV5-1	TRBD2	-	TGCGCCAGCAGCCCCCTTGCGGGAGGGCCTACCGAGCAGTACTTC	CASSPLAGGPTEQYF